These 19 T cell receptor beta chains share one sample of origin, sequenced in a study of control samples from healthy donors and cancer patients. Assay used: immunoSEQ multiplex PCR; TCRdb lists only in-frame clones, some missing. This table holds approximately 86,000 clones, 93% found once. Material for sequencing was blood. These receptors originate from a woman in her twenties or thirties in good health.

The chain links TRBV7-9 to TRBJ2-7, with 9 bases lining up with TRBD1. The germline gives CDR1 SEHNR, CDR2 FQNEAQ (reference sequence). The length of the CDR3 is 14 residues. Trimming at V came to 5 bases and at J to 4 bases, leaving 6 bases not matched to a gene. This CDR3 is CASSAWTGAYEQYF. CDR3 sequence (DNA): TGTGCCAGCAGCGCCTGGACAGGGGCTTACGAGCAGTACTTC. Looking up the rest from reference TRBV7-9 and TRBJ2-7 gives the full variable domain: DTGVSQNPRHKITKRGQNVTFRCDPISEHNRLYWYRQTLGQGPEFLTYFQNEAQLEKSRLLSDRFSAERPKGSFSTLEIQRTEQGDSAMYLCASSAWTGAYEQYFGPGTRLTVT.

This clone has a single count. This chain links TRBV19 with TRBJ2-2; 16 bases are a match to TRBD2. Germline-derived CDR1 and CDR2 are LNHDA and SQIVND (reference sequence). CDR3 length: 20 amino acids. J lost 0 bases, V lost 1 base, and 5 bases had no gene match. The CDR3 protein is CASSIVGLAGGIANTGELFF. Here the CDR3 DNA reads TGTGCCAGTAGTATAGTGGGACTAGCGGGAGGGATCGCGAACACCGGGGAGCTGTTTTTT.

The chain has TRBV2 and TRBJ1-4, with TRBD1 identical over 9 bases. From germline, CDR1 is SNHLY and CDR2 FYNNEI. V lost 9 bases, J lost 7 bases, and 9 bases stayed unmatched. This CDR3 region has 14 residues. The chain's CDR3 is CASRQGDFPEKLFF. The CDR3 DNA sequence: TGTGCCAGTCGACAGGGGGACTTCCCTGAAAAACTGTTTTTT.

The V call is TRBV7-9, the J call TRBJ2-2; 9 bases match TRBD1. The CDR3 is 16 residues long. The V segment lost 3 bases and the J segment 1 base; nucleotides outside the gene matches: 3. Germline loops: CDR1 SEHNR, CDR2 FQNEAQ (reference sequence). The CDR3 reads CASSFTGGRNTGELFF. In DNA, the CDR3 is TGTGCCAGCAGCTTTACAGGGGGCCGGAACACCGGGGAGCTGTTTTTT.

The rearrangement joins TRBV28 to TRBJ1-2; no clear D. The germline CDR1 and CDR2 sequences are MDHEN and SYDVKM. There are 13 residues in the CDR3. Trimming stripped 3 bases from V and 3 bases from J, with 8 bases between. The CDR3 bases are TGTGCCAGCAGTTTGTCCAGTTACTATGGCTACACCTTC. This sequence encodes CASSLSSYYGYTF.

J is TRBJ1-1 and V is TRBV5-1, with a tentative D call TRBD1 (5 bases). From germline, CDR1 is SGHRS and CDR2 YFSETQ. This CDR3 is 14 amino acids long. V lost 4 bases, J lost 1 base, and 11 bases lay in between. CDR3 in DNA: TGCGCCAGCAGCGGGGGGACGGCGAACACTGAAGCTTTCTTT. It yields the protein CASSGGTANTEAFF.

J is TRBJ2-7 and V is TRBV5-1; D might be TRBD1 or TRBD2, each matching 5 bases. CDR3 length: 17 amino acids. Per germline, CDR1 SGHRS and CDR2 YFSETQ. The V end was cut by 1 base, the J end by 3 bases, with 20 bases between. Written as DNA, the CDR3 is TGCGCCAGCAGCTTGCGCTCTAATCAGGGAGTAATCTACGAGCAGTACTTC. The encoded protein is CASSLRSNQGVIYEQYF. Supplemented by reference TRBV5-1 and TRBJ2-7, the full variable domain reads KAGVTQTPRYLIKTRGQQVTLSCSPISGHRSVSWYQQTPGQGLQFLFEYFSETQRNKGNFPGRFSGRQFSNSRSEMNVSTLELGDSALYLCASSLRSNQGVIYEQYFGPGTRLTVT.

This rearrangement joins TRBV28 to TRBJ2-3, with 12 bases matching TRBD2. J was trimmed by 3 bases and V by 7 bases; bases with no gene match: 11. CDR3 length equals 17 residues. Germline V gene sequence: CDR1 MDHEN, CDR2 SYDVKM. The CDR3 DNA follows: TGTGCCAGCACAGGGCCTAGCGGGGGGGCCAGGACAGATACGCAGTATTTT. Its protein is CASTGPSGGARTDTQYF.

The chain employs TRBV24-1 and TRBJ2-3; the D is unclear. The CDR3 contains 13 residues. Germline CDR1 reads KGHDR; CDR2 reads SFDVKD. V was trimmed by 5 bases and J by 0 bases, leaving 5 bases between them. The DNA of the CDR3 is TGTGCCACCAGTGTTGGTAGCACAGATACGCAGTATTTT. Translation gives CATSVGSTDTQYF.

V is TRBV7-2 and J is TRBJ1-4; 7 bases align to TRBD1. Trimming removed 4 bases from V and 7 bases from J; junction bases left unmatched: 18. CDR3 length: 18 residues. CDR1 and CDR2 (germline): SGHTA, FQGNSA. CDR3 sequence (DNA): TGTGCCAGCAGCTCAGGAAGGGGGTTGGGACAGCGAAGTGAAAAACTGTTTTTT. The encoded protein is CASSSGRGLGQRSEKLFF. The whole variable domain, remainder taken from reference TRBV7-2 and TRBJ1-4, is GAGVSQSPSNKVTEKGKDVELRCDPISGHTALYWYRQSLGQGLEFLIYFQGNSAPDKSGLPSDRFSAERTGGSVSTLTIQRTQQEDSAVYLCASSSGRGLGQRSEKLFFGSGTQLSVL.

The chain employs TRBV19 and TRBJ1-1, with a possible D match to TRBD1 (6 bases). The length of the CDR3 is 16 residues. V was cut by 6 bases and J by 1 base, with 18 bases left in between. In germline, CDR1 is LNHDA, CDR2 SQIVND (reference sequence). The CDR3 bases are TGTGCCAGTAGCGACGGGACAAAAGATAAGAACACTGAAGCTTTCTTT. Protein product: CASSDGTKDKNTEAFF.

CDR3 DNA: TGTGCCAGCAGTTACTCGATGGGGGGTTCGGGTGGCGGCTACACCTTC. Translation: CASSYSMGGSGGGYTF. The chain links TRBV6-5 to TRBJ1-2; possibly TRBD1 for D (5 bases). V lost 0 bases, J lost 8 bases, and 19 bases lay in between. The CDR3 length is 16 residues. Looked up from germline, CDR1 is MNHEY and CDR2 is SVGAGI.

This chain links TRBV27 with TRBJ2-7; 10 bases fit TRBD2. The V gene's germline CDR1 is MNHEY and CDR2 SMNVEV (reference sequence). This CDR3 spans 16 amino acids. V was clipped by 6 bases and J by 6 bases; unmatched bases: 14. The CDR3 DNA reads as TGTGCCAGCAGCCTCCGTAGCGGGGGGCCCTTGGGCGAGCAGTACTTC. Translating it yields CASSLRSGGPLGEQYF.

This rearrangement joins TRBV4-1 to TRBJ1-2; D is ambiguous. Trimming took 3 bases from V and 6 from J, leaving 23 bases between them. Germline CDR1 reads MGHRA; CDR2 reads YSYEKL. The CDR3 runs to 17 residues. The CDR3 bases are TGCGCCAGCAGCCAGCCCCGGGAACAATTCATCCTCCATGGCTACACCTTC. This gives the protein CASSQPREQFILHGYTF.

This chain links TRBV2 with TRBJ2-3; D is possibly TRBD1 (6 bases). Trimming took 5 bases from V and 0 from J, leaving 12 bases between them. This CDR3 spans 15 amino acids. Germline CDR1 reads SNHLY; CDR2 reads FYNNEI. The CDR3 DNA follows: TGTGCCAGCAGTCCAACAGGGATTAGCACAGATACGCAGTATTTT. Translating gives CASSPTGISTDTQYF.

The chain couples TRBV24-1 to TRBJ1-2, with 10 bases matching TRBD1. V dropped 5 bases and J dropped 13; count of bases not matched to a gene: 9. Germline lookup yields CDR1 KGHDR and CDR2 SFDVKD. The CDR3 is made up of 13 amino acids. The CDR3 reads CATSVDRGRVFTF. The CDR3 DNA is TGTGCCACCAGTGTAGACAGGGGGCGCGTGTTCACCTTC.

The chain is built from TRBV6-5 and TRBJ2-3; 11 bases agree with TRBD1. There are 15 residues in the CDR3. Germline V gene sequence: CDR1 MNHEY, CDR2 SVGAGI. The junction had 7 bases not matched to a gene; V was cut back by 5 bases and J by 6 bases. The CDR3 loop reads CASSIGQGAVDTQYF. The CDR3 bases are TGTGCCAGCAGTATAGGACAGGGGGCAGTGGATACGCAGTATTTT.

The CDR3 region has the DNA TGTGCCAGCAGCTTCCGGAGCAATCAGCCCCAGCATTTT. Its protein product is CASSFRSNQPQHF. The chain carries TRBV5-8 and TRBJ1-5; D gene unclear. The CDR3 sequence is 13 residues long. The ends were cut back, 2 bases at V and 1 base at J, with 4 bases in the middle. Germline values: CDR1 SGHTS, CDR2 YDEGEE.

The chain recombines TRBV11-2 with TRBJ1-3, with D uncertain. Looked up from germline, CDR1 is SGHAT and CDR2 is FQNNGV. This CDR3 is built from 19 residues. Trimming pared 5 bases from V and 0 bases from J, leaving 23 bases between. CDR3 protein: CASSLSSDPLTSSGNTIYF. The CDR3 DNA reads TGTGCCAGCAGCCTAAGCTCGGACCCACTCACTAGCTCTGGAAACACCATATATTTT.